This T cell receptor beta chain was sequenced during a study of blood T cell repertoires in COVID-19. Background on the study: COVID-19 samples, acute and convalescent, were from the United States, Italy and Spain.

This clone has only one observation. Seattle patient enrollment occurred during active infection, with longitudinal follow-up thereafter. V lost 7 bases and J lost 4; bases outside the gene matches: 13. Germline V gives CDR1 MNHEY, CDR2 SMNVEV (reference sequence). The CDR3 totals 18 residues. This table comes from immunoSEQ multiplex PCR, and its TCRdb copy is limited to in-frame clones, with some not included. The sample lists fewer than 700,000 clones; about 88% were seen once. The chain joins TRBV27 to TRBJ2-1; 13 nucleotides align to TRBD2. Sequencing was performed on peripheral blood. This TCR came from a woman in her 50s with COVID-19, enrolled during active disease. The chain's CDR3 is CASTSQAGLAGRYNEQFF. Here the CDR3 DNA reads TGTGCCAGCACATCTCAGGCGGGACTAGCGGGGAGGTACAATGAGCAGTTCTTC.